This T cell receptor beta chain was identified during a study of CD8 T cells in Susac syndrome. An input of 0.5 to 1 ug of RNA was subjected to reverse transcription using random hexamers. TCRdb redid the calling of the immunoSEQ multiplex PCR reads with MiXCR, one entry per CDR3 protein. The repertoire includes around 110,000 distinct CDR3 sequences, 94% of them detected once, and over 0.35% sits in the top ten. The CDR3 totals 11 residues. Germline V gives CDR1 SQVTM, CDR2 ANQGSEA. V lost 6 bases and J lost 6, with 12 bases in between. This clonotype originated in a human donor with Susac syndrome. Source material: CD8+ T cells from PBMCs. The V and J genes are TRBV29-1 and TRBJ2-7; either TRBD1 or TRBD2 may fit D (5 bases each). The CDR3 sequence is CSVARAGEQYF. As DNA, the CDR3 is TGCAGCGTAGCCAGGGCGGGCGAGCAGTACTTC.